Below, 12 T cell receptor beta chains from the same sample are listed, as sequenced in a study of metastatic and nonmetastatic thyroid tumors. TCRdb reanalyzed the PCR reads via MiXCR. This table holds about 33,000 clones, 15% to 20% found once. Not a single patient had been given any form of treatment at any point before undergoing thyroid surgery. The sequencing input was blood. These receptors were taken from a male donor with papillary thyroid cancer or a benign thyroid nodule (not recorded which). Some clones in this sample may be carry-over from other donors' samples.

This clone appeared a few times. The genes are TRBV28 and TRBJ2-1; 8 nucleotides align to TRBD2. Germline trimming cut 9 bases from V and 7 bases from J; bases unmatched to any gene: 14. The V gene's germline CDR1 is MDHEN and CDR2 SYDVKM. The CDR3 covers 15 residues. CDR3 sequence: CASSGGGRLNNEQFF. In DNA form, the CDR3 reads TGTGCCAGTAGTGGGGGCGGGAGGTTGAATAATGAGCAGTTCTTC.

This clone showed up many times. The V call is TRBV5-1, the J call TRBJ2-7; either TRBD1 or TRBD2 may fit D (5 bases each). This CDR3 comprises 14 residues. Trimming took 5 bases from V and 2 from J, leaving 14 bases between them. The germline V gene has CDR1 SGHRS and CDR2 YFSETQ. The CDR3 is CASRAGTVTYEQYF. CDR3 in DNA: TGCGCCAGCAGGGCCGGGACGGTAACCTACGAGCAGTACTTC.

The chain's CDR3 is CASSIWQGANQPQHF. CDR3 in DNA: TGTGCCAGTAGTATATGGCAGGGGGCAAATCAGCCCCAGCATTTT. The rearrangement uses TRBV19 and TRBJ1-5, with 8 bases lining up with TRBD1. CDR1 is LNHDA and CDR2 is SQIVND in the germline V gene (reference sequence). The V and J ends lost 2 bases and 4 bases, in that order; junction bases with no gene match: 4. This CDR3 is built from 15 residues.

This clone was observed at least ten times. The chain is built from TRBV24-1 and TRBJ2-5, with unresolved D. The CDR3 covers 13 residues. The V end was cut by 5 bases, the J end by 1 base, with 7 bases between. Germline V gene lookup returns CDR1 KGHDR and CDR2 SFDVKD. CDR3 DNA: TGTGCCACCAGTGGAGACTCCCAAGAGACCCAGTACTTC. Translated: CATSGDSQETQYF.

V and J are TRBV5-1 and TRBJ2-3; 8 nucleotides line up with TRBD2. The CDR3 extends over 17 amino acids. The junction had 11 bases not matched to a gene; V was cut back by 5 bases and J by 0 bases. CDR1 and CDR2 from the germline V gene are SGHRS and YFSETQ. The CDR3 region has the DNA TGCGCCAGCAGGCCGTCGGGCGGGGGGCCGAGCACAGATACGCAGTATTTT. Its translation is CASRPSGGGPSTDTQYF.

This clone has at least ten counts. The rearrangement uses TRBV5-1 and TRBJ2-7; D unresolved. Germline V gives CDR1 SGHRS, CDR2 YFSETQ. V lost 0 bases and J lost 0, with 7 bases in between. The CDR3 length is 14 residues. The CDR3 spells CASSLDSDSYEQYF. DNA for the CDR3: TGCGCCAGCAGCTTGGACTCAGACTCCTACGAGCAGTACTTC.

This clone was detected many times. The gene calls are TRBV11-2 and TRBJ1-1; D gene ambiguous. CDR1 and CDR2 (germline): SGHAT, FQNNGV. Trimming pared 1 base from V and 1 base from J, leaving 4 bases between. This CDR3 is 13 amino acids long. CDR3 in DNA: TGTGCCAGCAGCTTAGTGGGGAACACTGAAGCTTTCTTT. This encodes CASSLVGNTEAFF.

The rearrangement joins TRBV9 to TRBJ1-2; perhaps TRBD1 as D (5 bases). Trimming pared 4 bases from V and 7 bases from J, leaving 14 bases between. The CDR3 consists of 13 residues. From germline, CDR1 is SGDLS and CDR2 YYNGEE. The CDR3 spells CASSLDDSLGYTF. DNA for the CDR3: TGTGCCAGCAGCTTAGACGACAGTCTTGGCTACACCTTC.

The sample holds many counts of this clone. This chain connects TRBV19 to TRBJ2-5; possible D gene TRBD2, 5 bases. CDR3 length: 13 amino acids. The germline CDR1 and CDR2 sequences are LNHDA and SQIVND (reference sequence). Trimming stripped 3 bases from V and 7 bases from J, with 12 bases between. CDR3 residues: CASSIRGYGTQYF. In DNA, the CDR3 is TGTGCCAGTAGTATTAGAGGGTATGGGACCCAGTACTTC.

This clone has a count of ten or more. As DNA, the CDR3 is TGTGCCACCAGCAGTGAAGGAGGGGAGGGGAGCGAGCAGTACTTC. Its protein is CATSSEGGEGSEQYF. The chain joins TRBV15 to TRBJ2-7; 7 positions match TRBD2. The CDR3 spans 15 residues. J lost 6 bases, V lost 3 bases, and 11 bases had no gene match. Germline loops: CDR1 LNHNV, CDR2 YYDKDF (reference sequence).

The sample holds many counts of this clone. This sequence joins TRBV4-3 and TRBJ1-5; 7 bases line up with TRBD1. The V segment lost 0 bases and the J segment 3 bases; nucleotides outside the gene matches: 2. CDR1 LGHNA and CDR2 YSLEER come from the germline V gene. This CDR3 has 15 residues. In nucleotides, the CDR3 is TGCGCCAGCAGCCAAGAAACAGGGGTCAATCAGCCCCAGCATTTT. It translates to CASSQETGVNQPQHF.

The V and J genes are TRBV27 and TRBJ1-3; perhaps TRBD1 as D (6 bases). V dropped 10 bases and J dropped 9 bases, with 22 bases sitting between them. The CDR3 loop spans 14 amino acids. Germline-derived CDR1 and CDR2 are MNHEY and SMNVEV (reference sequence). CDR3 sequence: CAIPDSSCRPTIYF. The CDR3 nucleotides read TGTGCCATCCCGGACAGTTCGTGTCGGCCCACCATATATTTT.